These 18 T cell receptor beta chains originate from one sample sequenced in a study of blood T cells in healthy people across ages. Then a second PCR, running about 6 to 11 cycles, was carried out with a sample-barcoded 5' primer and a J-beta primer mix. TCRdb passed the 5' RACE reads through MiXCR, listing each CDR3 protein once. This table has roughly 1.9 million distinct CDR3 sequences, 35% to 50% appearing once. The sample consisted of blood. The receptor set was obtained from a human donor in good health.

The gene calls are TRBV5-1 and TRBJ1-4; D remains ambiguous. This CDR3 comprises 14 residues. V shed 0 bases and J shed 5 bases, with 8 bases lying between them. CDR1 SGHRS and CDR2 YFSETQ come from the germline V gene. The DNA of the CDR3 is TGCGCCAGCAGCTTGGGGTCAGACAATGAAAAACTGTTTTTT. It yields the protein CASSLGSDNEKLFF.

This clonotype appeared a few times. The chain recombines TRBV20-1 with TRBJ1-1; D not resolved. This CDR3 has 14 residues. Germline-derived CDR1 and CDR2 are DFQATT and SNEGSKA (reference sequence). The germline V and J ends were trimmed by 5 bases and 3 bases, with 16 bases remaining between them. For the CDR3, the DNA is TGCAGTGCTCCTCCCTGGGGTACACACACTGAAGCTTTCTTT. The encoded protein is CSAPPWGTHTEAFF.

The chain employs TRBV4-3 and TRBJ2-7, with TRBD2 identical over 8 bases. V shed 0 bases and J 6 bases; nucleotides not matched to a gene: 10. The CDR3 length is 16 residues. Germline V lookup: CDR1 LGHNA, CDR2 YSLEER. CDR3 sequence (DNA): TGCGCCAGCAGCCAAGATTTATGGAAGGCGGGGGGCGAGCAGTACTTC. This codes for CASSQDLWKAGGEQYF.

Regarding this clonotype: A junction end diverges from the germline sequence, so it may reflect a read error. This sequence joins TRBV13 and TRBJ1-6; 7 positions agree with TRBD1. Per the germline V gene, CDR1 is PRHDT and CDR2 is FYEKMQ (reference sequence). The CDR3 runs 15 residues. CDR3 loop: CASSLSGGLGSLLHF. The CDR3 nucleotides read TGTGCCAGCAGCTTGTCAGGGGGTCTAGGTTCACTCCTCCACTTT.

This clonotype turned up a few times. CDR3 sequence: CASSLSEDYEQYF. The CDR3 DNA reads TGTGCCAGCAGCCTTAGCGAGGACTACGAGCAGTACTTC. This chain uses TRBV14 with TRBJ2-7, with a weak D call TRBD2 (5 bases). V gave up 4 bases and J gave up 3 bases, with 10 bases separating them. Germline assignment: CDR1 SGHDN and CDR2 FVKESK. This CDR3 has 13 amino acids.

This clonotype was observed a few times. V is TRBV7-9 and J is TRBJ2-1; D is possibly TRBD2 (5 bases). From germline, CDR1 is SEHNR and CDR2 FQNEAQ (reference sequence). The CDR3 runs to 16 residues. The ends were cut back, 2 bases at V and 5 bases at J, with 16 bases in the middle. The CDR3 sequence is CASSLLRRLGNNEQFF. The CDR3 region has the DNA TGTGCCAGCAGCTTACTCAGGAGGCTGGGGAACAATGAGCAGTTCTTC.

This clonotype was counted only a few times. The chain employs TRBV3-1 and TRBJ2-6; 7 positions match TRBD1. Losses at the gene ends were 0 bases for V and 1 base for J; bases not matched to a gene: 6. Germline V CDR1 and CDR2: LGHDT, YNNKEL (reference sequence). The CDR3 has 18 amino acids. This CDR3 is CASSQDTGVWSGANVLTF. The CDR3 nucleotides are TGTGCCAGCAGCCAAGATACAGGGGTGTGGTCTGGGGCCAACGTCCTGACTTTC.

The chain is built from TRBV7-9 and TRBJ1-1; D not resolved. The V end lost 4 bases, the J end lost 1 base, and 16 bases lay between the germline ends. The germline V gene encodes CDR1 SEHNR and CDR2 FQNEAQ (reference sequence). There are 16 residues in the CDR3. This chain's CDR3 is CASSYGVKDGNTEAFF. The CDR3 DNA follows: TGTGCCAGCAGCTATGGTGTGAAGGACGGGAACACTGAAGCTTTCTTT. The full variable domain, with the rest looked up from reference TRBV7-9 and TRBJ1-1, is DTGVSQNPRHKITKRGQNVTFRCDPISEHNRLYWYRQTLGQGPEFLTYFQNEAQLEKSRLLSDRFSAERPKGSFSTLEIQRTEQGDSAMYLCASSYGVKDGNTEAFFGQGTRLTVV.

This chain connects TRBV29-1 to TRBJ1-1; TRBD1 agrees at 9 bases. Germline values: CDR1 SQVTM, CDR2 ANQGSEA. CDR3 length: 12 amino acids. V was pared by 7 bases and J by 3 bases, with 3 bases of the junction left unmatched. This CDR3 is CSGGDRDTEAFF. CDR3 sequence (DNA): TGCAGCGGTGGGGACAGGGACACTGAAGCTTTCTTT.

J is TRBJ1-1 and V is TRBV29-1, with 7 bases lining up with TRBD1. Germline CDR1 SQVTM, CDR2 ANQGSEA. The junction had 6 bases not matched to a gene; V was cut back by 4 bases and J by 4 bases. The CDR3 is made up of 13 amino acids. CDR3: CSVVEGARTEAFF. In DNA, the CDR3 is TGCAGCGTTGTAGAGGGGGCGCGCACTGAAGCTTTCTTT.

This clonotype was observed a few times. The chain carries TRBV7-9 and TRBJ2-7; a possible D gene is TRBD1 (5 bases). In germline, CDR1 is SEHNR, CDR2 FQNEAQ (reference sequence). V was cut by 5 bases and J by 5 bases, with 13 bases left in between. This CDR3 contains 13 residues. The CDR3, as DNA: TGTGCCAGCAGCCCCAATGGCAGGGACGAGCAGTACTTC. Translation: CASSPNGRDEQYF. Based on the CDR3 plus reference TRBV7-9 and TRBJ2-7, the full variable domain is DTGVSQNPRHKITKRGQNVTFRCDPISEHNRLYWYRQTLGQGPEFLTYFQNEAQLEKSRLLSDRFSAERPKGSFSTLEIQRTEQGDSAMYLCASSPNGRDEQYFGPGTRLTVT.

With regard to this clonotype: The junction departs from the called germline gene at one end, perhaps through a read error. The chain recombines TRBV20-1 with TRBJ2-7, with D tentatively TRBD2 (5 bases). The CDR3 length is 11 residues. Germline V CDR1 and CDR2: DFQATT, SNEGSKA (reference sequence). The CDR3 nucleotides read TGCGGTGCTACCCGGACTGGTGAGCAGTACTTC. Translation: CGATRTGEQYF.

V usage is TRBV12-3 or TRBV12-4 and J usage is TRBJ1-4; D is undetermined. The length of the CDR3 is 12 residues. Trimming pared 5 bases from V and 10 bases from J, leaving 11 bases between. This chain's CDR3 is CASSIIEGKLFF. The CDR3 nucleotides read TGTGCCAGCAGTATAATCGAGGGAAAACTGTTTTTT.

J is TRBJ2-1 and V is TRBV12-3 or TRBV12-4; the match to TRBD2 covers 9 bases. This CDR3 has 14 residues. Trimming removed 3 bases from V and 6 bases from J; junction bases left unmatched: 3. CDR3 amino acids: CASSFVLAGNEQFF. CDR3 sequence (DNA): TGTGCCAGCAGTTTCGTACTAGCGGGCAATGAGCAGTTCTTC.

The chain has TRBV10-3 and TRBJ1-2; 10 nucleotides agree with TRBD1. The CDR3 consists of 14 residues. After removal of 5 bases from V and 2 bases from J, the junction contained 2 bases not matched to a gene. Germline V gene sequence: CDR1 ENHRY, CDR2 SYGVKD. The CDR3 DNA follows: TGTGCCATCAGTACGGGACAGGGGAACTATGGCTACACCTTC. It codes for CAISTGQGNYGYTF.

This clonotype appeared many times. This rearrangement joins TRBV28 to TRBJ1-5; D is ambiguous. V was pared by 3 bases and J by 4 bases, with 4 bases between. CDR1 is MDHEN and CDR2 is SYDVKM in the germline V gene. This CDR3 is 12 amino acids long. The CDR3 reads CASSFKNQPQHF. DNA of the CDR3: TGTGCCAGCAGTTTCAAGAATCAGCCCCAGCATTTT.

The chain carries TRBV6-1 and TRBJ2-4, with unresolved D. Trimming shortened V by 4 bases and J by 9 bases, and 10 bases separated the two germline ends. The CDR3 has 12 amino acids. Germline V gene sequence: CDR1 MNHNS, CDR2 SASEGT. The CDR3 coding sequence is TGTGCCAGCAGTGGATCGGGTCCCATTCAGTACTTC. Protein: CASSGSGPIQYF.

The rearrangement uses TRBV28 and TRBJ2-5; 8 nucleotides align to TRBD2. The V and J ends lost 0 bases and 7 bases, in that order; junction bases with no gene match: 7. Per the germline V gene, CDR1 is MDHEN and CDR2 is SYDVKM. The CDR3 sequence is 15 residues long. The DNA for the CDR3 is TGTGCCAGCAGTTTATGGAGCGGGGGTTCCGGGACCCAGTACTTC. Its translation: CASSLWSGGSGTQYF.